The entry that follows covers one TCR beta chain sequence. The sample is drawn from a study of cytomegalovirus exposure and HLA in healthy donors. The donors were members of the validation cohort, which comprised 100 to 150 subjects and was separate from the first cohort of some 680 subjects. Assay used: immunoSEQ multiplex PCR; TCRdb lists only in-frame clones, some missing. The sample lists a few hundred thousand clones; approximately 83% were seen once. Trimming removed 3 bases from V and 1 base from J, with 10 bases in between. Per the germline V gene, CDR1 is SGHNT and CDR2 is YYREEE (reference sequence). This CDR3 contains 14 residues.

The chain joins TRBV5-4 to TRBJ1-1; D unclear. The receptor was isolated from a woman aged 25-40 years in good health and CMV-seropositive. Sequenced material: PBMCs. The CDR3 coding sequence is TGTGCCAGCAGCTCACGGATACCGAACACTGAAGCTTTCTTT. Translated: CASSSRIPNTEAFF.